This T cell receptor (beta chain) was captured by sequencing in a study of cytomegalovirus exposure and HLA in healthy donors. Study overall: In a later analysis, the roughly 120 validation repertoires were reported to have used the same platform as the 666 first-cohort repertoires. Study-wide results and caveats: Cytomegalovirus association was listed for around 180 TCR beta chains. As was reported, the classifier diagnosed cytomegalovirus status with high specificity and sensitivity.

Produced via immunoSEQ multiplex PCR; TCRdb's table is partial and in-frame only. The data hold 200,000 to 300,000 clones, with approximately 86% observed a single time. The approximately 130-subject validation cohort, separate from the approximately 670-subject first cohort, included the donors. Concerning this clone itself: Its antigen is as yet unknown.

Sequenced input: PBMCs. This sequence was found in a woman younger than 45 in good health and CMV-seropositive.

The CDR3, as DNA: TGTGCCAGCAGCTTAGCTGAGACTAGCGCCTACAATGAGCAGTTCTTC. This codes for CASSLAETSAYNEQFF. V and J are TRBV7-9 and TRBJ2-1, with TRBD2 identical over 8 bases. J gave up 2 bases and V 0 bases, and 3 bases lay outside the gene matches. The germline CDR1 and CDR2 sequences are SEHNR and FQNEAQ (reference sequence). The CDR3 has 16 amino acids.